The following is a TCR beta chain sequence with its context. Its target antigen remains unknown. Per-nucleotide qualities are absent, and no much larger clonotype sits a single base away. This sample was taken from a study of shared clonotypes between healthy human individuals (TCRdb year 2020). For context, the study as a whole: A couple of women and a few men aged 18 to 49 years were included in the cohort. Per donor, leukapheresis produced somewhere between about 0.9 and 9.5 billion PBMCs. Libraries were prepared and TCR repertoires were sequenced by different laboratories using diverse techniques, in order to increase sequencing depth and limit assay-specific biases. For each donor, three plates each were used for CD4 naive and CD4 memory, two plates were used for CD8 naive, and one plate was used for CD8 memory. Blood TCR repertoires of a handful of healthy adults were deeply sequenced to estimate repertoire size and the extent of clonotype sharing between individuals. The research as a whole found: Incomplete sequencing was indicated by rarefaction of sorted-subset datasets, despite the large sequencing depth. Pairwise subsampling led to the expectation that sequencing depth would affect the degree of clonotype sharing among donors. The small number of donors limited the genetic and exposure-history diversity represented. Only blood was sampled, and tissue TCR repertoires likely differ from those in blood. Sharing across four donors was observed for around 5% of naive CD4, 3.5% of naive CD8, 2% to 2.5% of memory CD4, and roughly 0.4% of memory CD8 clonotypes. Compared with non-shared clonotypes, the clonotypes found in all four sorted-subset donors had higher generation probabilities. Larger estimated clonotype richness was generally found for naive subsets than for memory subsets.

CD8 naive samples were CD45RO-negative cells positively selected for CCR7, giving a CD45RA+CCR7+ population that excluded TemRA cells. The donors were healthy, HIV-negative adults who had no recently reported acute infections or vaccinations. Every donor was a Caucasian adult residing in Nashville, Tennessee, USA. After blood collection by leukapheresis, PBMCs were isolated using Ficoll-Histopaque density gradient centrifugation and then cryopreserved in the vapor phase of liquid nitrogen. Purity and quantity of every magnetically sorted T cell population were checked by analytical flow cytometry. Genomic DNA was isolated from each sorted fraction and quantified by UV absorbance on a Nanodrop 2000c. Using the deep immunoSEQ assay, multiplex PCR amplified TCR CDR3 regions from genomic DNA. Extracted genomic DNA from each cell subset was distributed evenly across all wells of several immunoSEQ 96-well plates, and each plate was treated as a replicate. For sorted subsets, approximately 200 ng of genomic DNA, equivalent to 25,000 to 35,000 T cell genomes, went into each replicate PCR. Purified libraries were measured with a Qubit 3.0 fluorometer, size-checked on a Bioanalyzer 2100, and measured again with the KAPA Library Quantification kit. Every immunoSEQ 96-well plate was sequenced on a separate single-read 150-cycle Illumina NextSeq 550 flow cell. The original pipeline was this. Because only junctional sequences without quality scores were contained in the immunoSEQ output, filtering matching that applied to full-length reads could not be performed. To assign V/J genes and CDR3, sequences were annotated using PyIR, a Python wrapper for IgBLAST v1.9, with IMGT germline references. Any read was removed if the V/J assignment was weak (E-value above 1e-6), the CDR3 was missing, or the read contained stop codons, out-of-frame junctions, or ambiguous translated residues. V3J clonotypes were defined as sequences sharing an identical inferred V gene, J gene, and CDR3 amino acid sequence. Percentage overlap between repertoires was calculated by dividing the number of shared unique clonotypes by the size of the smaller repertoire. Richness of each repertoire was evaluated using RTK rarefaction, the Chao1 estimator, and Recon v2.1 estimates of unobserved clonotypes. For all TCRbeta clonotypes obtained by the gDNA method from four donors, generation probabilities were computed with OLGA. The table comes from immuneACCESS by way of TCRdb, which keeps in-frame sequences with V and J called. Part of the clones is missing from these tables; in studies checked, under half for an unresolved V gene and the rest for unknown reasons. V, J and clone size are taken as reported in that table, and D and trimming were inferred from the DNA itself. Counted in this sample were about 1.9 million clones; roughly 95% of them appeared once. The top ten clones comprise around 1.7% of the sample.

V and J lose 0 bases and 3 bases, and a span of 9 bases separates them. Counted from cysteine to phenylalanine, this CDR3 has 15 amino acids. Only the CDR3 DNA stays, 45 bases, in frame from base 1. Per the germline V gene, SGHDN is the CDR1 and FVKESK is the CDR2. The origin of this receptor is a man between 18 and 29 years old in good health. Some clones in this sample may be carry-over from other donors' samples. The sequenced sample was naive CD8+ T cells from PBMCs. The cell subset or site tag for this specimen amounts to: CD45RA+CCR7+. Rearrangement joined TRBV14 to TRBJ2-1, with an unclear D gene assignment. The CDR3 in this case is CASSQDSRNYNEQFF. The DNA reads as follows: TGTGCCAGCAGCCAAGATAGCCGGAACTACAATGAGCAGTTCTTC.